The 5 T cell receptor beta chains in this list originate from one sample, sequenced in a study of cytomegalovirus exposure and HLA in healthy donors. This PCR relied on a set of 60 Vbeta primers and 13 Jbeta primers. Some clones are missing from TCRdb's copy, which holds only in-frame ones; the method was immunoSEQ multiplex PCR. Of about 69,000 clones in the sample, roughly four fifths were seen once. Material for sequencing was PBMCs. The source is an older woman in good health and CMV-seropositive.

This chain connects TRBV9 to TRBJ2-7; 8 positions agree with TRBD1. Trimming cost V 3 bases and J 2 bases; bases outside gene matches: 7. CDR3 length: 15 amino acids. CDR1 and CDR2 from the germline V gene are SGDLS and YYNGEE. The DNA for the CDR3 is TGTGCCAGCAGCGGTGGACAGGGCCCTACCTACGAGCAGTACTTC. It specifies CASSGGQGPTYEQYF.

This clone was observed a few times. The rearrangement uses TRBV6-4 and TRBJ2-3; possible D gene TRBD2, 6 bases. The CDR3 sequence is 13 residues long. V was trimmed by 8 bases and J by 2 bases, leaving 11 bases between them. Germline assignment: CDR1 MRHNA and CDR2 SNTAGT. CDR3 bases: TGTGCCAGCGGAGCGGGCCACACAGATACGCAGTATTTT. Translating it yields CASGAGHTDTQYF.

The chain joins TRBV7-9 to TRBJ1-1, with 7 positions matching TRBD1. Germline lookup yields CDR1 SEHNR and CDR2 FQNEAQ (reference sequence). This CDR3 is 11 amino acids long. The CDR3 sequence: CAGTDNTEAFF. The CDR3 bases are TGTGCTGGGACAGATAACACTGAAGCTTTCTTT.

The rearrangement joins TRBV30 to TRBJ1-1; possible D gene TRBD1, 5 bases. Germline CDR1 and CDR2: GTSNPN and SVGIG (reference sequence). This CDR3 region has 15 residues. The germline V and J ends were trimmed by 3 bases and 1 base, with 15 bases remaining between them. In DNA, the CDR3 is TGTGCCTGGAGCCGGGGGGGGGATACGAACACTGAAGCTTTCTTT. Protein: CAWSRGGDTNTEAFF.

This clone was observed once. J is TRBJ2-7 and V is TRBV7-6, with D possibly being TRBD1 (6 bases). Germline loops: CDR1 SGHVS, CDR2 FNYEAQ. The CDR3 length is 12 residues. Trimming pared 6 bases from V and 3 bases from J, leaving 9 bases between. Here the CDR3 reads CASSRGGYEQYF. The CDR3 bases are TGTGCCAGCAGTCGAGGGGGCTACGAGCAGTACTTC. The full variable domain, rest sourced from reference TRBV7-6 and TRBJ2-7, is GAGVSQSPRYKVTKRGQDVALRCDPISGHVSLYWYRQALGQGPEFLTYFNYEAQQDKSGLPNDRFSAERPEGSISTLTIQRTEQRDSAMYRCASSRGGYEQYFGPGTRLTVT.